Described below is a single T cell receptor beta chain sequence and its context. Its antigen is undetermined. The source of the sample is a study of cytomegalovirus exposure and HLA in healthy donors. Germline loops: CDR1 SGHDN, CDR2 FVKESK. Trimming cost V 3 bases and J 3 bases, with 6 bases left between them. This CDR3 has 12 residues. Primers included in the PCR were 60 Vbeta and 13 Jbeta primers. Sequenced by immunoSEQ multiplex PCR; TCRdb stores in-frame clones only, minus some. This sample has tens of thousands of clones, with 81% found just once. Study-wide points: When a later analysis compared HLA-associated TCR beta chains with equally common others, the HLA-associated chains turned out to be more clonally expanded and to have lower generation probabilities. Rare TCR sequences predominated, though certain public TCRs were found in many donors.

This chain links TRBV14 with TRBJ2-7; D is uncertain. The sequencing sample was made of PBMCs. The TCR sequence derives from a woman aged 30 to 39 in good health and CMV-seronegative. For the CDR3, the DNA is TGTGCCAGCAGCCAGTTTAGCTACGAGCAGTACTTC. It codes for CASSQFSYEQYF.